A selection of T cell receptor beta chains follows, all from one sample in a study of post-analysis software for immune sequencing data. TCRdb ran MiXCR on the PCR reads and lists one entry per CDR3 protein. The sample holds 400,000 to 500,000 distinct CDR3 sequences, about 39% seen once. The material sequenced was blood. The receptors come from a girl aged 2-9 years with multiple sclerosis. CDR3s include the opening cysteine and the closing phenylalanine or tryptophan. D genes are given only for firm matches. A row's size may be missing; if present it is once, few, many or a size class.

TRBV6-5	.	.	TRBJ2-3	TGTGCCAGCAGGCGACAGTTTACTAGCACAGATACGCAGTATTTT	CASRRQFTSTDTQYF
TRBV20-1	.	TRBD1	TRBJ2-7	TGCAGTGCGCCTTTCCCTGGACAGGGTAGAAGGAATGAGCAGTACTTC	CSAPFPGQGRRNEQYF
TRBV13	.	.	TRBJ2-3	TGTGCCAGCAGCAAAGCAGGGAAGGAGGCAGATACGCAGTATTTT	CASSKAGKEADTQYF
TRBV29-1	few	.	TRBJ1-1	TGCAGCGTTTTATGGGACACTGAAGCTTTCTTT	CSVLWDTEAFF
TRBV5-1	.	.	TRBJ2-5	TGCGCCAGCAGCTTCGGGCAGGGATCGCCGCAGTACTTC	CASSFGQGSPQYF
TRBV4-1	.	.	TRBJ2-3	TGCGCCAGCAGCCAAGATGGGTATACGCAGTATTTT	CASSQDGYTQYF
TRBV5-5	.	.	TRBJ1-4	TGTGCCAGCAGCTTGCCCCAATTGAGATCCGAAAAACTGTTTTTT	CASSLPQLRSEKLFF
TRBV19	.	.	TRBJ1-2	TGTGCCAGTAGTATCTCGGCAGGAAAATATGGCTACACCTTC	CASSISAGKYGYTF
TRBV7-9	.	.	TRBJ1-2	TGTGCCAGCAGCACCCCCGGGGACTCCTATGGCTACACCTTC	CASSTPGDSYGYTF
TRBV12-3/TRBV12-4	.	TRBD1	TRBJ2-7	TGTGCCAGCAGCCGCCAGGACAGGTACGAGCAGTACTTC	CASSRQDRYEQYF
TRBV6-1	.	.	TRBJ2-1	TGTGCCAGCAGTGAAATCCGGGTTTTGGTAGTAAATGAGCAGTTCTTC	CASSEIRVLVVNEQFF
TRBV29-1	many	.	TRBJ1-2	TGCAGCGTTCGGGAACTCTATGGCTACACCTTC	CSVRELYGYTF
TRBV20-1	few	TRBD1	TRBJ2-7	TGCAGTGTCCCGCGGTTGGAGACAGGGGTGCACGAGCAGTACTTC	CSVPRLETGVHEQYF
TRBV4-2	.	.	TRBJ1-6	TGTGCCAGCAGCCAATTTAAGGACAGTTCACCCCTCCACTTT	CASSQFKDSSPLHF
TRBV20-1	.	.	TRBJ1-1	TGCAGTGCTAGAGATTGGAGGGACCCACAAGACGCTGAAGCTTTCTTT	CSARDWRDPQDAEAFF
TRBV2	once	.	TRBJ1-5	TGTGCCAGCAGTCATACCTATAGCAATCAGCCCCAGCATTTT	CASSHTYSNQPQHF
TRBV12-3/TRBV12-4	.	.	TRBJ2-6	TGTGCCAGCACCGCAGGGTCCGAGGCCAACGTCCTGACTTTC	CASTAGSEANVLTF
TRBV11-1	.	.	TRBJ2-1	TGTGCCAGCAGCCCGGGCCGACTAGTCATTATTGGCAATGAGCAGTTCTTC	CASSPGRLVIIGNEQFF
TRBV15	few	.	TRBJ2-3	TGTGCCACCAGCACCGGGCCACACACAGATACGCAGTATTTT	CATSTGPHTDTQYF
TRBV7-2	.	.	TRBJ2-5	TGTGCCAGCAGCCTCCAAGGACTAAAAGAGACCCAGTACTTC	CASSLQGLKETQYF
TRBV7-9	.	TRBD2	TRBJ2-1	TGTGCCGGAGCAGCGGGATCCTACAATGAGCAGTTCTTC	CAGAAGSYNEQFF
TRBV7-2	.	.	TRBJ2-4	TGTGCCAGCAACAAGAGTTATAAGCTAGCCAAAAACATTCAGTACTTC	CASNKSYKLAKNIQYF
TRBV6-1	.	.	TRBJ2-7	TGTGCCAGCATCCGAGGGGCCTACGAGCAGTACTTC	CASIRGAYEQYF
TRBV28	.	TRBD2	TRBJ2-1	TGTGCCAGCAGTTTTTTATATCGGGAGGGCCCCTACAATGAGCAGTTCTTC	CASSFLYREGPYNEQFF
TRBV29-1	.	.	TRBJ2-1	TGCGGCGTTCGTCAGCCTAACTACAATGAGCAGTTCTTC	CGVRQPNYNEQFF
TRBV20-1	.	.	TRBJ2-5	TGCAGTGCTGATACTAGAGAAGAGACCCAGTACTTC	CSADTREETQYF
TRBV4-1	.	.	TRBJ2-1	TGCGCCAGCAGCCAGGACAAAGGGGGGCCGAGGAATGAGCAGTTCTTC	CASSQDKGGPRNEQFF
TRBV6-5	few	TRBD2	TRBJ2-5	TGTGCCAGCAGTTACACAGTCCCGGGACTAGCGGGGGGGCCCGTATTAGAGACCCAGTACTTC	CASSYTVPGLAGGPVLETQYF
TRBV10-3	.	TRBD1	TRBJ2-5	TGTGCCATCAGTGGCACGACAGGGGGCTCGGAGACCCAGTACTTC	CAISGTTGGSETQYF
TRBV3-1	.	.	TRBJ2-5	TGTGCCAGCAGCCTCCGGACTGGACTTGAGTACTTC	CASSLRTGLEYF
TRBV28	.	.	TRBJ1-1	TGTGCCAGCAGGCCCCGGGAGACTGAAGCTTTCTTT	CASRPRETEAFF
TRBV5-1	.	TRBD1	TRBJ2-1	TGCGCCAGCAGCAACAGACAGGGCCTAAAGGGCAATGAGCAGTTCTTC	CASSNRQGLKGNEQFF
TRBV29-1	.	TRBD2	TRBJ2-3	TGCAGCGTCGCCTTTTGGGGACGTGGGTATGGTATAGCGGGAGCCACAGATACGCAGTATTTT	CSVAFWGRGYGIAGATDTQYF
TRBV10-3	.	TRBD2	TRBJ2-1	TGTGCCATCAGTGATACTAGCGAGAGCTCCTACAATGAGCAGTTCTTC	CAISDTSESSYNEQFF
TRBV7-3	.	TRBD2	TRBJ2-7	TGTGCCAGCAGCCCCGGGACTACCTCCTACAATGAGCAGTACTTC	CASSPGTTSYNEQYF
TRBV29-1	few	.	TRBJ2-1	TGCAGCGTGGGACCGGACTATCCTCCTCGCAATGAGCAGTTCTTC	CSVGPDYPPRNEQFF
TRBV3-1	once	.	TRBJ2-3	TGTGCCAGCAGCCAGGCTCGCACAGATACGCAGTATTTT	CASSQARTDTQYF
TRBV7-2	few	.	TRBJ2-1	TGTGCCAGCTCGCTAGCGCCCTCCTACAATGAGCAGTTCTTC	CASSLAPSYNEQFF
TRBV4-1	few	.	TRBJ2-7	TGCGCCAGCAGCCAAGAGCCGGACAGCTACGAGCAGTACTTC	CASSQEPDSYEQYF
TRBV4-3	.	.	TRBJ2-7	TGCGCCAGCAGCCAAGATAGGGTAATACCGGGCAATGAGCAGTACTTC	CASSQDRVIPGNEQYF
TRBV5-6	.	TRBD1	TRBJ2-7	TGTGCCAACAGGGGGACAGGGGATTACGAGCAGTACTTC	CANRGTGDYEQYF
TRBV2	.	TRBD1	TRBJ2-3	TGTGCCAGCAGTGCGACCCCGGGACAGATCAGCACAGATACGCAGTATTTT	CASSATPGQISTDTQYF
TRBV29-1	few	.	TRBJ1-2	TGCAGCGTTGAGGGTTCGGGCTATGGCTACACCTTC	CSVEGSGYGYTF
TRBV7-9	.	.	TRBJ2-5	TGTGCCAGCAGCTCCTCGGACCCCGCTCTCCTTAAAGAGACCCAGTACTTC	CASSSSDPALLKETQYF
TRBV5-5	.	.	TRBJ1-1	TGTGCCAGCAACTTATGGGGACATATGAACACTGAAGCTTTCTTT	CASNLWGHMNTEAFF
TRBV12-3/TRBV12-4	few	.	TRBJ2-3	TGTGCCAGCAGTTTAAGGGCGGATGCGCAGTATTTT	CASSLRADAQYF
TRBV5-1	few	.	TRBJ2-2	TGCGCCGGCAGCTTGGCCTGGAACACCGGGGAGCTGTTTTTT	CAGSLAWNTGELFF
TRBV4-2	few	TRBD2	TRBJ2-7	TGTGCCAGCAGTGACGGTCCGGGACTAGCGACGCACGAGCAGTACTTC	CASSDGPGLATHEQYF
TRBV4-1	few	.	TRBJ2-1	TGCGCCAGCAGCCATCAGTCTAATTGGGACGGTGAGCAGTTCTTC	CASSHQSNWDGEQFF
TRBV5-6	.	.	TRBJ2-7	TGTGCCAGCAGCCCAGGGGGGAACATCTACGAGCAGTACTTC	CASSPGGNIYEQYF
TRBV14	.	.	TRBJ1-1	TGTGCCAGCAGCCAGATACGGTCTTATGATCCCGTGAACACTGAAGCTTTCTTT	CASSQIRSYDPVNTEAFF
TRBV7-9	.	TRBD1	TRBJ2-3	TGTGCCAGCAGCCTAGTGGACAGGGGAACAGATACGCAGTATTTT	CASSLVDRGTDTQYF